This TCR beta chain comes out of a study of T-cell memory formation after mild COVID-19. Study-wide context: Largely donor-specific sequence clusters came from a couple of donors. Overall study results and limits: Within pre-infection memory, some responding clones were found, suggesting cross-reactive memory joined. CD8+ contracting clones occupied EMRA, while CD4+ ones occupied mainly CM and EM.

This clonotype was counted at least ten times. The target antigen is unknown. Trimming stripped 1 base from V and 3 bases from J, with 11 bases between. This CDR3 has 15 amino acids. 5'RACE, which relied on constant-segment primers, yielded TCR alpha and TCR beta cDNA libraries carrying sample barcodes and UMIs. TCRdb reanalysed the 5' RACE reads using MiXCR and keeps one entry per CDR3 protein. The data contain more than 45,000 distinct CDR3 sequences, 9.3% of them singletons. The origin of this receptor is an adult woman who had mild COVID-19 (a few samples of this study predate the infection). Cell type and time point are not known. Sequenced: PBMCs or a T cell subset sorted from them (not recorded which). The rearrangement uses TRBV5-3 and TRBJ2-1; no definite D call. TRBV5-3 is an ORF, and what it does is uncertain. The CDR3 DNA sequence: TGTGCCAGAAGCTTGCGTCCCAGGTTCTACAATGAGCAGTTCTTC. It yields the protein CARSLRPRFYNEQFF.